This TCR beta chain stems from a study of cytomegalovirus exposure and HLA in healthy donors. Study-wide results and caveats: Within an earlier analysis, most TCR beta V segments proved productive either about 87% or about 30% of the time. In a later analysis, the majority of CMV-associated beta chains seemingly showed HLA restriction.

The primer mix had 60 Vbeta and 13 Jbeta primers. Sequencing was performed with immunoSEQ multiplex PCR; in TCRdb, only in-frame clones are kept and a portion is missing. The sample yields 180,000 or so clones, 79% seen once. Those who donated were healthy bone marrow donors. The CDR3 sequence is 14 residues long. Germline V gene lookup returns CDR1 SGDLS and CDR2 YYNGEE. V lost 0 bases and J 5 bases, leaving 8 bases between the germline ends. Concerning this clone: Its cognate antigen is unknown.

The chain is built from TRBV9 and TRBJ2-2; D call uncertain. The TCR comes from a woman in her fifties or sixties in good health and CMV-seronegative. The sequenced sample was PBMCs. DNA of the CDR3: TGTGCCAGCAGCGTAGCTACAGAAACCGGGGAGCTGTTTTTT. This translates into CASSVATETGELFF.